The next 7 T cell receptor beta chains were all read from a single sample in a study of neoadjuvant nivolumab and ipilimumab in lung cancer. Produced via immunoSEQ multiplex PCR; TCRdb's table is partial and in-frame only. The sample lists 25,000 to 30,000 clones; 75% to 85% were seen once. Here the sequenced sample was tumor tissue, taken after neoadjuvant nivolumab, alone or with ipilimumab, at or shortly before surgery. The receptor set was obtained from an adult with non-small cell lung cancer.

A single count supports this clone. The rearrangement uses TRBV7-9 and TRBJ1-1; D unresolved. The CDR3 has 13 amino acids. V dropped 5 bases and J dropped 8 bases, with 15 bases sitting between them. Germline V gene lookup returns CDR1 SEHNR and CDR2 FQNEAQ (reference sequence). In DNA form, the CDR3 reads TGTGCCAGCAGCCCGAGGAGGGATCAAGAAGCTTTCTTT. Amino acids: CASSPRRDQEAFF. Filled out from reference TRBV7-9 and TRBJ1-1, the complete variable domain reads DTGVSQNPRHKITKRGQNVTFRCDPISEHNRLYWYRQTLGQGPEFLTYFQNEAQLEKSRLLSDRFSAERPKGSFSTLEIQRTEQGDSAMYLCASSPRRDQEAFFGQGTRLTVV.

This clone was picked up one time. The genes are TRBV6-1 and TRBJ1-1; D gene uncertain. Trimming removed 4 bases from V and 6 bases from J, with 12 bases in between. This CDR3 has 13 residues. Germline CDR1 and CDR2: MNHNS and SASEGT. CDR3 region: CASSAVRSAEAFF. For the CDR3, the DNA is TGTGCCAGCAGTGCTGTCAGATCGGCTGAAGCTTTCTTT.

J is TRBJ1-4 and V is TRBV7-9, with D possibly TRBD1 on 6 matching bases. The V gene's germline CDR1 is SEHNR and CDR2 FQNEAQ (reference sequence). The CDR3 extends over 18 amino acids. The V and J ends lost 1 base and 3 bases respectively, with 18 bases between them. The CDR3 is CASSLVIMVQGANEKLFF. CDR3 coding DNA: TGTGCCAGCAGCTTAGTCATAATGGTACAGGGAGCTAATGAAAAACTGTTTTTT.

This clone was recorded a few times. The chain joins TRBV7-9 to TRBJ1-5, with 12 positions matching TRBD1. The V and J ends lost 1 base and 8 bases, in that order; junction bases with no gene match: 6. The CDR3 length is 16 residues. Germline assignment: CDR1 SEHNR and CDR2 FQNEAQ (reference sequence). The CDR3 DNA reads TGTGCCAGCAGCTTAGGCGGGACAGGGGGCGTAGAGCCCCAGCATTTT. The encoded protein is CASSLGGTGGVEPQHF.

The rearrangement links TRBV30 to TRBJ2-7; 7 bases are shared with TRBD1. The CDR3 runs to 16 residues. Germline V gene data show CDR1 as GTSNPN and CDR2 as SVGIG (reference sequence). V was clipped by 2 bases and J by 3 bases; unmatched bases: 13. The CDR3 coding sequence is TGTGCCTGGAGTAAAACCCGGGACAGCTCTTTCTACGAGCAGTACTTC. This encodes CAWSKTRDSSFYEQYF.

The J gene is TRBJ1-1, the V gene TRBV19; D may be TRBD1 (6 bases). V lost 3 bases, J lost 4 bases, and 18 bases lay in between. This CDR3 contains 16 residues. Germline V CDR1 and CDR2: LNHDA, SQIVND (reference sequence). The CDR3 nucleotides are TGTGCCAGTAGTATTGGGGCGGACAGAGGACTCACTGAAGCTTTCTTT. Its translation: CASSIGADRGLTEAFF. The complete variable domain, with remaining parts taken from reference TRBV19 and TRBJ1-1, reads DGGITQSPKYLFRKEGQNVTLSCEQNLNHDAMYWYRQDPGQGLRLIYYSQIVNDFQKGDIAEGYSVSREKKESFPLTVTSAQKNPTAFYLCASSIGADRGLTEAFFGQGTRLTVV.

The rearrangement links TRBV7-6 to TRBJ2-2; maybe TRBD2 (5 bases). Germline values: CDR1 SGHVS, CDR2 FNYEAQ. The CDR3 is 14 residues long. Trimming took 2 bases from V and 7 from J, leaving 11 bases between them. CDR3 region: CASSLPGIGGELFF. CDR3 nucleotides: TGTGCCAGCAGCTTACCGGGGATCGGCGGGGAGCTGTTTTTT.